One and the same sample provided the 9 T cell receptor beta chains below, sequenced in a study of blood T cell repertoires in COVID-19. The protocol was immunoSEQ multiplex PCR, while the TCRdb copy is restricted to in-frame clones and leaves out a portion. Here the sample spans 100,000 or so clones, more than 85% being singletons. Sequences were obtained from peripheral blood. Receptors originate from a man aged 55 to 70 with acute or convalescent COVID-19.

This chain joins TRBV7-2 and TRBJ2-1, with D perhaps TRBD2 (5 bases). V was clipped by 3 bases and J by 0 bases, with 9 bases between them. Germline CDR1 SGHTA, CDR2 FQGNSA. The CDR3 sequence is 15 residues long. CDR3 coding DNA: TGTGCCAGCAGCTTGCTCGGAGGCTCCTACAATGAGCAGTTCTTC. It encodes CASSLLGGSYNEQFF.

V gene TRBV30 combines with J gene TRBJ2-3; 7 bases agree with TRBD2. The V gene end was trimmed by 0 bases and the J gene end by 0 bases; junction bases not matched to a gene: 3. This CDR3 is built from 15 residues. Germline CDR1 reads GTSNPN; CDR2 reads SVGIG (reference sequence). CDR3 coding DNA: TGTGCCTGGAGTGTACAAGCGGGGAGCACAGATACGCAGTATTTT. Protein: CAWSVQAGSTDTQYF.

V and J are TRBV27 and TRBJ1-2, with D maybe TRBD1 (5 bases). The CDR3 is 14 amino acids. CDR1 and CDR2 from the germline V gene are MNHEY and SMNVEV (reference sequence). The V gene lost 0 bases and the J gene lost 5 bases, with 10 bases spanning the gap. The CDR3 loop is CASSLSFQGYGYTF. As DNA, the CDR3 is TGTGCCAGCAGTTTATCGTTTCAGGGATATGGCTACACCTTC.

V is TRBV19 and J is TRBJ2-3; 7 bases are a match to TRBD2. Trimming cost V 4 bases and J 3 bases; bases outside gene matches: 13. CDR1 is LNHDA and CDR2 is SQIVND in the germline V gene (reference sequence). The CDR3 is 17 residues long. DNA of the CDR3: TGTGCCAGTAGTAGTCCCTCCGCGGGAGTTTCGACAGATACGCAGTATTTT. It yields the protein CASSSPSAGVSTDTQYF. The entire variable domain, with the rest obtained from reference TRBV19 and TRBJ2-3, is as follows: DGGITQSPKYLFRKEGQNVTLSCEQNLNHDAMYWYRQDPGQGLRLIYYSQIVNDFQKGDIAEGYSVSREKKESFPLTVTSAQKNPTAFYLCASSSPSAGVSTDTQYFGPGTRLTVL.

The V and J genes are TRBV6-5 and TRBJ2-7, with 7 bases fitting TRBD2. CDR3 length: 13 amino acids. With 10 bases clipped from V and 10 bases from J, the junction kept 16 bases outside the gene matches. CDR1 MNHEY and CDR2 SVGAGI come from the germline V gene. For the CDR3, the DNA is TGTGCCATCTTTTTCCTCGGGGGGAGTCCCCAGTACGTC. Translating gives CAIFFLGGSPQYV.

On this clone: An end of the junction does not agree with germline; a read error may underlie this. The chain links TRBV3-1 (or the pseudogene TRBV3-2) to TRBJ2-7; TRBD1 agrees at 10 bases. The CDR3 contains 12 residues. Germline V gene sequence: CDR1 LGHDT, CDR2 YNNKEL (reference sequence). The CDR3 protein is CASSNSGTGENF. CDR3 bases: TGTGCCAGCAGCAACAGCGGGACAGGGGAAAACTTC.

The genes are TRBV18 and TRBJ1-2; 7 nucleotides agree with TRBD1. Germline CDR1 reads KGHSH; CDR2 reads LQKENI. This CDR3 contains 14 residues. Trimming cost V 3 bases and J 4 bases; bases outside gene matches: 5. The chain's CDR3 is CASSPGQESYGYTF. CDR3 nucleotides: TGTGCCAGCTCACCTGGACAGGAGTCCTATGGCTACACCTTC.

The chain recombines TRBV6-1 with TRBJ2-2; 12 nucleotides line up with TRBD2. Germline values: CDR1 MNHNS, CDR2 SASEGT. J gave up 8 bases and V 3 bases, and 13 bases lay outside the gene matches. There are 18 residues in the CDR3. The CDR3 here is CASSDGVGLAGGAGELFF. The CDR3 DNA is TGTGCCAGCAGTGACGGTGTTGGGCTAGCGGGAGGGGCGGGGGAGCTGTTTTTT.

The gene calls are TRBV11-2 and TRBJ2-7, with a weak D call TRBD2 (6 bases). CDR1 is SGHAT, CDR2 FQNNGV, per germline. The CDR3 consists of 16 residues. Trimming stripped 5 bases from V and 3 bases from J, with 20 bases between. CDR3 residues: CASSPRGGQTYYEQYV. The CDR3, as DNA: TGTGCCAGCAGCCCGAGGGGAGGCCAGACCTACTACGAGCAGTACGTC.